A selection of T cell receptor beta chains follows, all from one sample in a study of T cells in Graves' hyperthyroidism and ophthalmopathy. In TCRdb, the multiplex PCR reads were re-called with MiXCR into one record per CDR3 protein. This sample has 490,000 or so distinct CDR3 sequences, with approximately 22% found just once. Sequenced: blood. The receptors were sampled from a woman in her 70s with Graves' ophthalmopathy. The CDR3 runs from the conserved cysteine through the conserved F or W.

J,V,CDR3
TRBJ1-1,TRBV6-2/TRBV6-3,CASEEGQGAVTEAFF
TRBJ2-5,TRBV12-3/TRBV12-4,CASSLGRGETQYF
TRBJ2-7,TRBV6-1,CASSEESGTGSYEQYF
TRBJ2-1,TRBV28,CASKSGDPYNEQFF
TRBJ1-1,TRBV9,CASSPRTPGDTEAFF
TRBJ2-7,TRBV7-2,CASSPWGAVPYEQYF
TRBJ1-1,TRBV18,CASSPPTVDTEAFF
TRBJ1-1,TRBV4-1,CASSQRTGSFGVNTEAFF
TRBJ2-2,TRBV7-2,CASSLGETGELFF
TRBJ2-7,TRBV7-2,CASSLVQPYEQYF
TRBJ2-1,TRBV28,CASSLLLVANEQFF
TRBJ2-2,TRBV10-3,CAISDDSPRGGELFF
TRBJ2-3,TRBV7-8,CASSLGLAGNGDTQYF
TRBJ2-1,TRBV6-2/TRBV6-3,CATISPVDTLTHNEQFF
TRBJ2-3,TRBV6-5,CASSYSALAVTDTQYF
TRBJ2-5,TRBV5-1,CASSLITKETQYF
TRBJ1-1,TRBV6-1,CASREPGLGNTEAFF
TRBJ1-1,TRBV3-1,CASSQVGYGEAFF
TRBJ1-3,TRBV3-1,CASRPPGTGSGNTIYF
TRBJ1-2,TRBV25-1,CASKQQKGDSANYGYTF
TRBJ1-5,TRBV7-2,CASSFGQGGYQPQHF
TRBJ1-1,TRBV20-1,CSARDGGDTEAFF
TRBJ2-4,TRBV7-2,CASSLVAGGGNIQYF
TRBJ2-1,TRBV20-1,CSAGPLSSYNEQFF
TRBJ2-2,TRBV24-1,CATSDRSDTSSPGDLFF
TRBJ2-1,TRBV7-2,CASSSRGSGGNNEQFF
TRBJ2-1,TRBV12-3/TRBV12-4,CASRTSVRNEQFF
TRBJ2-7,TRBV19,CASSIDSLSYEQYF
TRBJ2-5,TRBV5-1,CASSIYRGIETQYF
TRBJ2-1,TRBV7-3,CASSLGPTGERNEQFF
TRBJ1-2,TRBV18,CASSPEGKPRYGYTF
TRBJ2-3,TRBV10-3,CAISSGLAGAADTQYF
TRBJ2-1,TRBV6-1,CASSFETSSYNEQFF
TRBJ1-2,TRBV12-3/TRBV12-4,CASSLADTTPYTF
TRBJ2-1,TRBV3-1,CASRQGLAGADEQFF
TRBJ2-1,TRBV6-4,CASSASRASEQFF
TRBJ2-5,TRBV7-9,CASSLVAPFSGETQYF
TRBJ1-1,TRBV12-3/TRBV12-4,CASREAAGNTEAFF
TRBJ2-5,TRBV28,CASSPWGRFDEKKETQYF
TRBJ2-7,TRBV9,CASSTRGGGMGDEQYF
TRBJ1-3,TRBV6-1,CASSSIPEAGSFFGNTIYF
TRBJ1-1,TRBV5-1,CASSLGGGFYNTEAFF
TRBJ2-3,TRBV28,CASSLRSPDTQYF
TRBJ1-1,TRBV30,CAWGEMNTEAFF
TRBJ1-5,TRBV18,CASSPENQPQHF
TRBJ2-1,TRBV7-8,CASSLAVYEQFF
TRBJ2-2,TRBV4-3,CASSRRSSGELFF
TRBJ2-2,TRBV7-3,CASSQAPGLAGGANTGELFF
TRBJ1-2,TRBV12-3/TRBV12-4,CASSYLGQEDGYTF